These T cell receptor beta chains were read from a single sample in a study of blood T cell repertoires in COVID-19. TCRdb's table, derived via immunoSEQ multiplex PCR, lists solely in-frame clones and lacks some. This sample yields approximately 270,000 clones, of which around 85% are seen a single time; about 10% belongs to the top ten. The source material was peripheral blood. Every receptor here comes from a man at least 80 years old with acute or convalescent COVID-19. Both conserved end residues are trimmed from each CDR3. Each record gives: J gene, V gene, CDR3 protein.

>TRBJ1-6|TRBV9
ASSGQQGALYNSPLH
>TRBJ2-3|TRBV2
ASSEEGFLRADTQY
>TRBJ2-3|TRBV3-1/TRBV3-2
ASSQGHLSTDTQY
>TRBJ1-2|TRBV19
ASSSPGTGLKGYT
>TRBJ1-4|TRBV18
ASSPDLGGGKEKLF
>TRBJ2-2|TRBV27
ASLRRLAGANTGELF
>TRBJ2-5|TRBV7-2
ASSPNRGSETQY
>TRBJ2-7|TRBV14
ASSQRMSYEQY
>TRBJ1-6|TRBV30
AWMGQLNSPLH
>TRBJ1-3|TRBV3-1/TRBV3-2
ASSLGTAGNTIY
>TRBJ1-4|TRBV28
ASSRSGAGNEKLF
>TRBJ2-7|TRBV19
ASSIDTGYYEQY
>TRBJ2-7|TRBV5-1
ASSLGSSYEQY
>TRBJ2-5|TRBV19
ASSMGGGLQETQY
>TRBJ1-5|TRBV5-1
ASSLDGGLEAQH
>TRBJ2-1|TRBV5-1
ASSPTGVNEQF
>TRBJ2-7|TRBV6-6
ASSPDRDLRAVLRKGTYEQY
>TRBJ2-3|TRBV14
ASSRSRGPTDTQY
>TRBJ1-3|TRBV19
ASSIDISSGNTIY
>TRBJ2-1|TRBV19
ASSTDRGYEQF
>TRBJ1-3|TRBV5-1
ASSLVGSLSGNTIY
>TRBJ1-4|TRBV5-8
ASSSTGLANEKLF
>TRBJ2-2|TRBV19
ASTYSRVGNTGELF
>TRBJ1-1|TRBV18
ASSPPVTGNTEAF
>TRBJ2-3|TRBV9
ASSVGPKTDTQY
>TRBJ2-7|TRBV2
ASSLGASSYEQY
>TRBJ1-6|TRBV18
ASSPLTSLNRGQKDNSPLH
>TRBJ1-2|TRBV27
ASSWGQGLYGYT
>TRBJ1-2|TRBV3-1/TRBV3-2
ASSQRRRNYGYT
>TRBJ1-3|TRBV28
ASISGALTGTGNTIY
>TRBJ1-5|TRBV24-1
ATSDNTGGDQPQH
>TRBJ1-6|TRBV7-8
ASKGQGQYNSPLH
>TRBJ2-7|TRBV19
ASSISGLAGVQY
>TRBJ1-2|TRBV19
ASSIPQGQGKGYT
>TRBJ1-2|TRBV5-1
ASSLAPTGLTLNYGYT
>TRBJ2-4|TRBV6-1
ASSEQGLDKNIQY
>TRBJ2-7|TRBV5-1
ASSHGQGAYEQY
>TRBJ1-2|TRBV3-1/TRBV3-2
ASSPSGSGYGYT
>TRBJ1-2|TRBV27
ASSFGPIYGYT
>TRBJ2-6|TRBV30
AWSIAGSGANVLT
>TRBJ1-5|TRBV24-1
ATSSRQGLPQH
>TRBJ2-1|TRBV7-2
ASSPGAHQGSEQF
>TRBJ2-7|TRBV7-9
ASSLASSGPYEQY
>TRBJ1-1|TRBV6-6
ASTSFGGWANTEAF
>TRBJ2-3|TRBV6-1
ASSENLATYTDTQY
>TRBJ1-2|TRBV5-8
ASSLGQGAYGYT
>TRBJ2-1|TRBV7-2
ASSLNRAYNEQF
>TRBJ2-3|TRBV2
ASSEDRGNTDTQY
>TRBJ2-7|TRBV30
AWGKGVLEQY
>TRBJ1-5|TRBV2
ASSEFPNQPQH
>TRBJ2-7|TRBV6-5
ASSYSTAYEQY
>TRBJ2-7|TRBV27
ASSSLAGGLHEQY
>TRBJ2-3|TRBV18
ASSPRGRLLDTQY
>TRBJ1-6|TRBV6-5
ASSYEYRAKNSPLH